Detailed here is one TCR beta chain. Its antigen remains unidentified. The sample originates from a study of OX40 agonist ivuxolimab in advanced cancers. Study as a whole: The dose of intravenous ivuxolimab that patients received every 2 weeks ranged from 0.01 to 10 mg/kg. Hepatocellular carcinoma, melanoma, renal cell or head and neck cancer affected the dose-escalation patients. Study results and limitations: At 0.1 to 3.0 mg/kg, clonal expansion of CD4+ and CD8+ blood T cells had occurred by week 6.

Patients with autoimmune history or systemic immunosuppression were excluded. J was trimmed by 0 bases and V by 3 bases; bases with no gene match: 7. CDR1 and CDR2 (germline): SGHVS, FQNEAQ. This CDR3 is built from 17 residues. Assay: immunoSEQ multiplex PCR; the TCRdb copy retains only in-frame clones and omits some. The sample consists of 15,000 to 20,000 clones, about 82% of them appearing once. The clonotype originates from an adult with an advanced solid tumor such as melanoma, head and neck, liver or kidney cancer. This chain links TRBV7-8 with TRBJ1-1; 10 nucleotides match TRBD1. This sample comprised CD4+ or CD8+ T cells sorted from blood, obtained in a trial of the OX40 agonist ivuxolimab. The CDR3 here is CASSFATGGTMNTEAFF. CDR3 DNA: TGTGCCAGCAGCTTTGCGACAGGGGGCACGATGAACACTGAAGCTTTCTTT. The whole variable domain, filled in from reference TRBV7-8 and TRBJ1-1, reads GAGVSQSPRYKVAKRGQDVALRCDPISGHVSLFWYQQALGQGPEFLTYFQNEAQLDKSGLPSDRFFAERPEGSVSTLKIQRTQQEDSAVYLCASSFATGGTMNTEAFFGQGTRLTVV.